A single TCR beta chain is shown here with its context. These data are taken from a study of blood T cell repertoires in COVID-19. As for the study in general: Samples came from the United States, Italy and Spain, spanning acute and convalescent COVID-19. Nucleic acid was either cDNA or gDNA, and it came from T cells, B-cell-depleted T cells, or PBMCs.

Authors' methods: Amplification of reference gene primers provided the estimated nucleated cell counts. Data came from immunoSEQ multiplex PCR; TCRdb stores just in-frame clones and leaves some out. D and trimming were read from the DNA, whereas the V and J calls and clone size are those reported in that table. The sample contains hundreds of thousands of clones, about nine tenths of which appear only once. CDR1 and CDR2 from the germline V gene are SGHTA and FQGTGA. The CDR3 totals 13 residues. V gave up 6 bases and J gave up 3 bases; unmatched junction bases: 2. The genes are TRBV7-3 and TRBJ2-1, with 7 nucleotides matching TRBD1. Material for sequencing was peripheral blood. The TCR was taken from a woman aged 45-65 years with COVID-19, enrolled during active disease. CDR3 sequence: CASSRDSYNEQFF. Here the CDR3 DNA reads TGTGCCAGCAGTCGGGACAGCTACAATGAGCAGTTCTTC.